This TCR beta chain was captured in a study of blood T cell repertoires in COVID-19. On the study more broadly: The study drew acute and convalescent COVID-19 samples from the United States, Italy and Spain.

Per the original methods: By means of reference gene primer amplification, nucleated cell counts were estimated. The method was immunoSEQ multiplex PCR; TCRdb's version includes in-frame clones alone and lacks a portion of them. D and trimming come from the DNA, and the V and J calls and clone size come from that table. The sample lists 150,000 to 200,000 clones; approximately 86% were seen once. V dropped 5 bases and J dropped 8 bases, with 12 bases sitting between them. The CDR3 loop spans 12 amino acids. Germline values: CDR1 LNHDA, CDR2 SQIVND (reference sequence). The chain joins TRBV19 to TRBJ1-2, with unresolved D. The origin of this receptor is an older man with acute or convalescent COVID-19. Sequencing was done on a sample of peripheral blood. The CDR3 coding sequence is TGTGCCAGTAGTGAACAGCGAGGGGGCTACACCTTC. Translation: CASSEQRGGYTF.